The 26 T cell receptor beta chains in this list originate from one sample, sequenced in a study of blood T cell repertoires in COVID-19. The protocol was immunoSEQ multiplex PCR, while the TCRdb copy is restricted to in-frame clones and leaves out a portion. The sample lists under 150,000 clones; 60% to 85% were seen once. Sequencing was done on a sample of peripheral blood. All receptors derive from a man of 80 years or more with acute or convalescent COVID-19.

The CDR3 spells CASSLAGGYTDTQYF. Here the CDR3 DNA reads TGTGCCAGCAGCTTAGCGGGGGGGTACACAGATACGCAGTATTTT. V usage is TRBV5-4 and J usage is TRBJ2-3; TRBD2 matches 10 bases. V shed 2 bases and J 2 bases; nucleotides not matched to a gene: 2. From germline, CDR1 is SGHNT and CDR2 YYREEE (reference sequence). The CDR3 sequence is 15 residues long.

In DNA, the CDR3 is TGCAGCGTTGAAGGACAGGGGAAGGATACGCAGTATTTT. Protein: CSVEGQGKDTQYF. V and J are TRBV29-1 and TRBJ2-3; 8 positions agree with TRBD1. J lost 6 bases, V lost 1 base, and 3 bases had no gene match. The CDR3 loop spans 13 amino acids. The germline V gene encodes CDR1 SQVTM and CDR2 ANQGSEA.

This chain links TRBV28 with TRBJ1-2, with D hard to call. V shed 7 bases and J shed 0 bases, with 15 bases lying between them. CDR3 length: 15 amino acids. Germline CDR1 is MDHEN and CDR2 is SYDVKM. The CDR3, as DNA: TGTGCCAGCACGCTGGCGGGTGGTCCTAACTATGGCTACACCTTC. It is translated as CASTLAGGPNYGYTF.

This clone was detected only once. V is TRBV7-2 and J is TRBJ2-3; 8 bases map to TRBD2. The V gene's germline CDR1 is SGHTA and CDR2 FQGNSA. Unmatched junction bases numbered 10, after V lost 5 bases and J lost 6 bases. The CDR3 loop spans 15 amino acids. The CDR3 sequence is CASSPGGGGLDTQYF. CDR3 nucleotide sequence: TGTGCCAGCAGCCCCGGGGGCGGGGGGTTGGATACGCAGTATTTT. The whole variable domain, remainder taken from reference TRBV7-2 and TRBJ2-3, is GAGVSQSPSNKVTEKGKDVELRCDPISGHTALYWYRQSLGQGLEFLIYFQGNSAPDKSGLPSDRFSAERTGGSVSTLTIQRTQQEDSAVYLCASSPGGGGLDTQYFGPGTRLTVL.

Only one count was recorded for this clone. V is TRBV9 and J is TRBJ1-4, with 9 bases lining up with TRBD1. Germline CDR1 reads SGDLS; CDR2 reads YYNGEE. Trimming took 4 bases from V and 7 from J; bases not matched to a gene: 5. There are 14 residues in the CDR3. The CDR3 DNA reads as TGTGCCAGCAGCAGACGACAGGGGGTTGAAAAACTGTTTTTT. Translation: CASSRRQGVEKLFF.

The CDR3 nucleotides are TGTGCCAGCAGCTTAGCAGGAGCAGGGCACGAGCAGTACTTC. Its translation is CASSLAGAGHEQYF. The V call is TRBV11-2, the J call TRBJ2-7, with a possible D match to TRBD1 (5 bases). CDR1 is SGHAT, CDR2 FQNNGV, per germline. CDR3 size: 14 residues. Trimming left V 1 base short and J 5 bases short, with 12 bases between.

The genes are TRBV19 and TRBJ1-2, with 9 positions matching TRBD1. The trim removed 5 bases at V and 7 bases at J, leaving 5 bases unmatched. The CDR3 has 13 amino acids. The germline V gene has CDR1 LNHDA and CDR2 SQIVND (reference sequence). CDR3 sequence reads: CASSLRDRAGYTF. In DNA, the CDR3 is TGTGCCAGTAGTCTCCGGGACAGGGCTGGCTACACCTTC.

This clone was counted once. The chain recombines TRBV27 with TRBJ1-1; TRBD1 agrees at 7 bases. The V gene end was trimmed by 5 bases and the J gene end by 1 base; junction bases not matched to a gene: 7. The CDR3 spans 15 residues. Per germline, CDR1 MNHEY and CDR2 SMNVEV (reference sequence). CDR3 sequence (DNA): TGTGCCAGCAGTAAGGGACAGTTGGGGAACACTGAAGCTTTCTTT. As protein: CASSKGQLGNTEAFF.

The chain has TRBV5-1 and TRBJ2-2, with D possibly TRBD1 on 5 matching bases. Germline CDR1 SGHRS, CDR2 YFSETQ. The germline V and J ends were trimmed by 0 bases and 0 bases, with 18 bases remaining between them. This CDR3 is 19 amino acids long. CDR3 region: CASSLVPGNIPSNTGELFF. In DNA, the CDR3 is TGCGCCAGCAGCTTGGTCCCAGGGAATATACCTTCGAACACCGGGGAGCTGTTTTTT.

The V call is TRBV4-3, the J call TRBJ2-3; D remains unclear. Germline V gene sequence: CDR1 LGHNA, CDR2 YSLEER. Trimming shortened V by 0 bases and J by 6 bases, and 13 bases separated the two germline ends. The CDR3 totals 15 residues. CDR3 in amino acids: CASSQEASSWDTQYF. The CDR3 nucleotides are TGCGCCAGCAGCCAAGAAGCCTCAAGTTGGGATACGCAGTATTTT.

The gene calls are TRBV6-6 and TRBJ1-2, with 7 bases fitting TRBD1. This CDR3 region has 13 residues. Germline V CDR1 and CDR2: MNHNY, SVGAGI (reference sequence). V gave up 5 bases and J gave up 1 base; unmatched junction bases: 1. In DNA form, the CDR3 reads TGTGCCAGCAGTCGACAGGGTAACTATGGCTACACCTTC. Translated, it gives CASSRQGNYGYTF.

This chain joins TRBV18 and TRBJ2-7; D might be TRBD2 (5 bases). Germline CDR1 KGHSH, CDR2 LQKENI. CDR3 length equals 14 residues. With 3 bases removed from V and 1 base from J, the gap between germline ends came to 10 bases. The CDR3 reads CASSPRTESYEQYF. The DNA of the CDR3 is TGTGCCAGCTCACCTCGGACTGAATCCTACGAGCAGTACTTC.

In this sample, this clone turned up a few times. The germline gene is not matched at one end of the junction; a read error may be the cause. This sequence joins TRBV6-5 and TRBJ2-7; no clear D. Germline lookup yields CDR1 MNHEY and CDR2 SVGAGI. The CDR3 sequence is 12 residues long. The CDR3 bases are TGTGCCAGCAGTTACAACTCAGGCTTTGACCACTTC. Protein product: CASSYNSGFDHF.

The chain employs TRBV5-4 and TRBJ2-7; no firm D call. The CDR3 totals 16 residues. The ends were cut back, 0 bases at V and 1 base at J, with 14 bases in the middle. CDR1 SGHNT and CDR2 YYREEE come from the germline V gene (reference sequence). The DNA of the CDR3 is TGTGCCAGCAGCTTGGCCTCTGGCGGCATATCCTACGAGCAGTACTTC. Translated: CASSLASGGISYEQYF.

This chain uses TRBV5-1 with TRBJ2-2; tentatively, D is TRBD1 (6 bases). Between the trimmed V and J ends, which lost 5 bases and 0 bases, there was a span of 11 bases. CDR1 SGHRS and CDR2 YFSETQ come from the germline V gene. The CDR3 is 15 amino acids. The CDR3 DNA follows: TGCGCCAGCAGATCGACAGGCGCGAACACCGGGGAGCTGTTTTTT. Translated, it gives CASRSTGANTGELFF. The full variable domain, rest sourced from reference TRBV5-1 and TRBJ2-2, is KAGVTQTPRYLIKTRGQQVTLSCSPISGHRSVSWYQQTPGQGLQFLFEYFSETQRNKGNFPGRFSGRQFSNSRSEMNVSTLELGDSALYLCASRSTGANTGELFFGEGSRLTVL.

J is TRBJ2-7 and V is TRBV28, with a tentative D call TRBD2 (5 bases). The CDR3 has 14 residues. Trimming cost V 4 bases and J 7 bases, with 17 bases left between them. In germline, CDR1 is MDHEN, CDR2 SYDVKM. The chain's CDR3 is CASSSYLAQREQYF. The CDR3, as DNA: TGTGCCAGCAGTTCCTACCTCGCCCAGCGGGAGCAGTACTTC.

The V call is TRBV7-9, the J call TRBJ1-6; D unresolved. The V gene's germline CDR1 is SEHNR and CDR2 FQNEAQ (reference sequence). This CDR3 has 16 amino acids. Trimming cost V 0 bases and J 5 bases, with 11 bases left between them. CDR3 coding DNA: TGTGCCAGCAGCTTAGCCGAGGCCTTTCATAATTCACCCCTCCACTTT. Translating gives CASSLAEAFHNSPLHF.

The chain has TRBV3-1 (or the pseudogene TRBV3-2) and TRBJ1-2; maybe TRBD1 (5 bases). V was shortened by 3 bases and J by 0 bases, with 11 bases between the two germline ends. The CDR3 sequence is 15 residues long. CDR1 is LGHDT, CDR2 YNNKEL, per germline (reference sequence). CDR3 sequence: CASSHRDSANYGYTF. In DNA form, the CDR3 reads TGTGCCAGCAGCCATCGGGACTCCGCTAACTATGGCTACACCTTC.

The chain carries TRBV6-1 and TRBJ1-3, with D uncertain. The germline CDR1 and CDR2 sequences are MNHNS and SASEGT. The CDR3 sequence is 19 residues long. V lost 0 bases, J lost 0 bases, and 18 bases lay in between. The CDR3 nucleotides are TGTGCCAGCAGTGAAGCGCGTTCCCGGGGTCCTTACTCTGGAAACACCATATATTTT. Amino acids: CASSEARSRGPYSGNTIYF.

V and J are TRBV5-6 and TRBJ2-4; TRBD1 matches at 7 bases. There are 17 residues in the CDR3. Per germline, CDR1 SGHDT and CDR2 YYEEEE. V lost 0 bases, J lost 1 base, and 7 bases stayed unmatched. CDR3 sequence: CASSLGTGAPAKNIQYF. For the CDR3, the DNA is TGTGCCAGCAGCTTGGGCACAGGGGCGCCTGCCAAAAACATTCAGTACTTC.

CDR3 sequence reads: CASSLSRAGVNYGYTF. DNA for the CDR3: TGTGCCAGCAGTTTATCTCGGGCAGGGGTAAACTATGGCTACACCTTC. The V and J genes are TRBV27 and TRBJ1-2; tentatively, D is TRBD1 (6 bases). This CDR3 is built from 16 residues. Trimming shortened V by 0 bases and J by 2 bases, and 13 bases separated the two germline ends. Germline V gene lookup returns CDR1 MNHEY and CDR2 SMNVEV (reference sequence).

The chain combines TRBV5-1 with TRBJ2-3, with TRBD2 as a possible D gene (6 bases). CDR1 is SGHRS and CDR2 is YFSETQ in the germline V gene. The CDR3 sequence is 15 residues long. V was clipped by 5 bases and J by 1 base, with 14 bases between them. CDR3 loop: CASSQGLSGTDTQYF. CDR3 in DNA: TGCGCCAGCAGTCAGGGACTCTCTGGCACAGATACGCAGTATTTT.

V is TRBV4-2 and J is TRBJ1-3; TRBD1 agrees at 8 bases. V shed 1 base, J shed 2 bases, and the junction held 16 bases outside the gene matches. The CDR3 runs to 20 residues. CDR1 and CDR2 (germline): LGHNA, YNFKEQ. CDR3 nucleotide sequence: TGTGCCAGCAGCCAAGCCGGGACAGGCAGTTTCTACCAAACTGGAAACACCATATATTTT. It translates to CASSQAGTGSFYQTGNTIYF.

CDR3 amino acids: CASSLDGTDFTEAFF. The CDR3, as DNA: TGTGCCAGCAGCTTAGATGGGACAGACTTCACTGAAGCTTTCTTT. This sequence joins TRBV7-2 and TRBJ1-1, with 7 bases fitting TRBD1. In germline, CDR1 is SGHTA, CDR2 FQGNSA. Unmatched junction bases numbered 6, after V lost 1 base and J lost 4 bases. This CDR3 spans 15 amino acids.

The chain has TRBV6-5 and TRBJ2-5; TRBD2 aligns across 8 bases. V gave up 8 bases and J gave up 0 bases; unmatched junction bases: 8. The CDR3 length is 15 residues. Germline CDR1 reads MNHEY; CDR2 reads SVGAGI. CDR3 nucleotides: TGTGCCAGCGGCTTAGCGGGGCAGTACCAAGAGACCCAGTACTTC. Its protein product is CASGLAGQYQETQYF.

This clone has just one count. The chain links TRBV5-1 to TRBJ2-1; tentatively, D is TRBD2 (5 bases). Trimming took 8 bases from V and 0 from J, leaving 12 bases between them. CDR3 length: 14 amino acids. The germline V gene encodes CDR1 SGHRS and CDR2 YFSETQ. This CDR3 is CASAEEYSYNEQFF. The CDR3 region has the DNA TGCGCCAGTGCGGAGGAATACTCCTACAATGAGCAGTTCTTC.